What follows is one T cell receptor beta chain and its context. The sample has other DNA sequences that encode this CDR3 too. A multiplex PCR was run with 60 Vbeta primers and 13 Jbeta primers. Sequencing used immunoSEQ multiplex PCR; TCRdb keeps in-frame clones, though not all of them. The sample has some 200,000 clones, under 70% seen once. The data originate from a study of cytomegalovirus exposure and HLA in healthy donors. The source of this sequence is a man between 40 and 49 years old in good health and CMV-seropositive. Sequenced material: PBMCs.

This CDR3 reads CASSDSSGGADTQYF. Written as DNA, the CDR3 is TGTGCCAGCAGTGACTCTAGCGGGGGGGCAGATACGCAGTATTTT. The chain couples TRBV6-4 to TRBJ2-3, with 11 nucleotides matching TRBD2. CDR3 size: 15 residues. Germline CDR1 MRHNA, CDR2 SNTAGT. The V segment lost 0 bases and the J segment 4 bases; nucleotides outside the gene matches: 0.